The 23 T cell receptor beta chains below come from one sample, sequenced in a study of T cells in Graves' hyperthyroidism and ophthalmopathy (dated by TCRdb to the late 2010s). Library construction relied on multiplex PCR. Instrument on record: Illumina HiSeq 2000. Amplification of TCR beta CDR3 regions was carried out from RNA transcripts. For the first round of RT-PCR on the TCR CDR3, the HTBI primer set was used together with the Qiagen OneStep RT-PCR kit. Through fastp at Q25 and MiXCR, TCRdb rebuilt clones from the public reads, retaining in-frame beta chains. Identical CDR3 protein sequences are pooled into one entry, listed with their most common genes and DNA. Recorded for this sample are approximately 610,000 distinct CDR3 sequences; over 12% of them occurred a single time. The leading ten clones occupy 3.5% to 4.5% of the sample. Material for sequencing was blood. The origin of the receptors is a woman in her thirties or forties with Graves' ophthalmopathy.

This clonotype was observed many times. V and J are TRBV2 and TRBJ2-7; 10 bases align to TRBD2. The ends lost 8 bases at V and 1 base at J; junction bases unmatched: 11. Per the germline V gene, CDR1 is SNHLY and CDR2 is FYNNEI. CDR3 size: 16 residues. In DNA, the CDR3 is TGTGCCAGCTCTAAAGGCCCACTAGCGGGGTCCTACGAGCAGTACTTC. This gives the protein CASSKGPLAGSYEQYF.

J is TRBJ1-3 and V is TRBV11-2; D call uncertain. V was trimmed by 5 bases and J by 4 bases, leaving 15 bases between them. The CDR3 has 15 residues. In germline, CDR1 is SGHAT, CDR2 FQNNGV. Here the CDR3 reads CASSRFEPAGNTIYF. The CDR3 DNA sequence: TGTGCCAGCAGCAGATTTGAACCGGCGGGAAACACCATATATTTT.

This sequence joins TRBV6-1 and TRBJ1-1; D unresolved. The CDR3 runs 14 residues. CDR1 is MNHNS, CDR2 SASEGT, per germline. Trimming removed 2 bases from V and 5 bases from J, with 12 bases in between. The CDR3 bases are TGTGCCAGCAGTGAACTAGTGGGAGGGACTGAAGCTTTCTTT. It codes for CASSELVGGTEAFF.

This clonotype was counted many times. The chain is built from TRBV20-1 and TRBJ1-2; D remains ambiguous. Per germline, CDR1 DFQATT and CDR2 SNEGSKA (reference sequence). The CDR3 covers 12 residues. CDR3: CSRPGVFYGYTF. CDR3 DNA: TGCAGCCGGCCAGGCGTTTTCTATGGCTACACCTTC.

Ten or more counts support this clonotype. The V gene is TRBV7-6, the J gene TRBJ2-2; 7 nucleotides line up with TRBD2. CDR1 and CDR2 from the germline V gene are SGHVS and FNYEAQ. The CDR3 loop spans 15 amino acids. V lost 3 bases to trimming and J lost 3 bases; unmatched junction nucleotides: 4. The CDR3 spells CASSFNRGDTGELFF. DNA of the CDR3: TGTGCCAGCAGCTTTAACCGGGGGGACACCGGGGAGCTGTTTTTT.

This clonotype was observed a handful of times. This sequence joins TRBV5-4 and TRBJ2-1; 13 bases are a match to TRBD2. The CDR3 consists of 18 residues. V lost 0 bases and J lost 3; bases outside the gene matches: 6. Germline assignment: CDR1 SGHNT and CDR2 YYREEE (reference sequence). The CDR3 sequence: CASSLGGTSGAFYNEQFF. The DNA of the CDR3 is TGTGCCAGCAGCTTGGGGGGGACTAGCGGGGCCTTCTACAATGAGCAGTTCTTC.

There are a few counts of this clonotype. DNA for the CDR3: TGCAGTGCTAGTATTTCATACGAGCAGTACTTC. This encodes CSASISYEQYF. J is TRBJ2-7 and V is TRBV20-1; no definite D call. This CDR3 comprises 11 residues. V lost 3 bases, J lost 4 bases, and 7 bases lay in between. CDR1 and CDR2 from the germline V gene are DFQATT and SNEGSKA (reference sequence).

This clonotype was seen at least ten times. CDR3 region: CASSLGARNTEAFF. The CDR3 DNA follows: TGCGCCAGCAGCCTGGGGGCGCGGAACACTGAAGCTTTCTTT. V and J are TRBV5-1 and TRBJ1-1, with D possibly being TRBD1 (6 bases). Between the trimmed V and J ends, which lost 4 bases and 1 base, there was a span of 11 bases. CDR1 is SGHRS, CDR2 YFSETQ, per germline. The CDR3 covers 14 residues.

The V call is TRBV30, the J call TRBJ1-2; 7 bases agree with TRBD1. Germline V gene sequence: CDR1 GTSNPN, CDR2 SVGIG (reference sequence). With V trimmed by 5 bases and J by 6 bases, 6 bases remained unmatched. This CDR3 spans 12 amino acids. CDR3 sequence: CAWQQGIDGYTF. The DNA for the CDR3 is TGTGCCTGGCAACAGGGGATTGATGGCTACACCTTC.

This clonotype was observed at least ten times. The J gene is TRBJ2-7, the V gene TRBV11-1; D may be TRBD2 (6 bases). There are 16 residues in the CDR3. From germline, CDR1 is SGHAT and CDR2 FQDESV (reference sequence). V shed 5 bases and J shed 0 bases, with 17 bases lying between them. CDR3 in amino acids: CASSPLGGALSYEQYF. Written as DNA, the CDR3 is TGTGCCAGCAGCCCCCTCGGGGGAGCCCTCTCCTACGAGCAGTACTTC.

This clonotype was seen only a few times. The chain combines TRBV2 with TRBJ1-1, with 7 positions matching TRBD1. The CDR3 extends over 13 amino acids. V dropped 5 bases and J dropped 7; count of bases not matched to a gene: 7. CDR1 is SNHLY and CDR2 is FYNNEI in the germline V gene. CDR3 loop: CASSNRGVGEAFF. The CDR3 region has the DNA TGTGCCAGCAGTAACAGGGGTGTCGGTGAAGCTTTCTTT.

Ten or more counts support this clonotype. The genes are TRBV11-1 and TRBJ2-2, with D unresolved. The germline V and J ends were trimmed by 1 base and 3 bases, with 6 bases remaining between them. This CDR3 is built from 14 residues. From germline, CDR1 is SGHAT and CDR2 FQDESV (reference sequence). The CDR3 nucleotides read TGTGCCAGCAGCTTAGAGGTTTACACCGGGGAGCTGTTTTTT. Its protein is CASSLEVYTGELFF.

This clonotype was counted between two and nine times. CDR3 DNA sequence: TGTGCCAGCAGTACAGGGGGCGCAAGCTATGGCTACACCTTC. Encoded protein: CASSTGGASYGYTF. V and J are TRBV6-1 and TRBJ1-2; TRBD1 matches at 9 bases. Trimming cost V 5 bases and J 4 bases; bases outside gene matches: 5. The CDR3 extends over 14 amino acids. Germline V gives CDR1 MNHNS, CDR2 SASEGT.

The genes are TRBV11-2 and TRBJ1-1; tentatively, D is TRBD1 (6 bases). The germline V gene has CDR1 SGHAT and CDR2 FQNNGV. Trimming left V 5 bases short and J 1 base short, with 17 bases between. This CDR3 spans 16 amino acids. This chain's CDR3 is CASSPRRRGGNTEAFF. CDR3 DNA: TGTGCCAGCAGCCCACGACGCAGGGGAGGGAACACTGAAGCTTTCTTT.

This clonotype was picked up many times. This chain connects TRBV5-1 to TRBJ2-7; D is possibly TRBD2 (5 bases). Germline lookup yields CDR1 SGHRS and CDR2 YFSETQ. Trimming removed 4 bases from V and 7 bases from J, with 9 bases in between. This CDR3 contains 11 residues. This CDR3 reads CASSLAEEQYF. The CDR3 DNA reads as TGCGCCAGCAGCCTAGCAGAAGAGCAGTACTTC.

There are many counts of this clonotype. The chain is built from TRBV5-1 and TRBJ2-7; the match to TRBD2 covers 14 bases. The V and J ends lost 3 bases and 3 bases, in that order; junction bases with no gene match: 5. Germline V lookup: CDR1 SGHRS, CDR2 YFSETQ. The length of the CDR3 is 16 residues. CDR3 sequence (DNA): TGCGCCAGCAGCTCCTTCGGGACTAGCGGGAGCTACGAGCAGTACTTC. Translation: CASSSFGTSGSYEQYF.

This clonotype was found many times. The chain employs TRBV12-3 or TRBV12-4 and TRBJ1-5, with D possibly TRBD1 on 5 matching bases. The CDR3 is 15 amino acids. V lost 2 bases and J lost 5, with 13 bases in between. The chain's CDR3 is CASSLSGGRDQPQHF. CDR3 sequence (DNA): TGTGCCAGCAGTTTAAGCGGGGGAAGGGATCAGCCCCAGCATTTT.

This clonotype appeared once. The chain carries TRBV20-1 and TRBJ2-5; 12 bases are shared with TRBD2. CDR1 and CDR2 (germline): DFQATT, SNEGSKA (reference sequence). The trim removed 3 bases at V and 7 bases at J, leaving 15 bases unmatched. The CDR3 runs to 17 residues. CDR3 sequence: CSARRPGLAGRGVTQYF. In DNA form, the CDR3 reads TGCAGTGCTAGGCGACCCGGACTAGCGGGACGAGGAGTGACCCAGTACTTC.

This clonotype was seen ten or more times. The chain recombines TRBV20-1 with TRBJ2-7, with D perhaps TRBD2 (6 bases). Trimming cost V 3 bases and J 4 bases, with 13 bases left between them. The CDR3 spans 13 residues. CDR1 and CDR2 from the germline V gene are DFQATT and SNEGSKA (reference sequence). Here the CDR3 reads CSASGGTSYEQYF. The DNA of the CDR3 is TGCAGTGCTAGTGGGGGGACGTCTTACGAGCAGTACTTC.

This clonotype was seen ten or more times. The CDR3 coding sequence is TGTGCCAGCAGCCCGACGGGACAGAGTACGCAGTATTTT. This translates into CASSPTGQSTQYF. This chain joins TRBV7-9 and TRBJ2-3; TRBD1 aligns across 7 bases. Trimming removed 5 bases from V and 8 bases from J; junction bases left unmatched: 7. From germline, CDR1 is SEHNR and CDR2 FQNEAQ (reference sequence). The CDR3 consists of 13 residues.

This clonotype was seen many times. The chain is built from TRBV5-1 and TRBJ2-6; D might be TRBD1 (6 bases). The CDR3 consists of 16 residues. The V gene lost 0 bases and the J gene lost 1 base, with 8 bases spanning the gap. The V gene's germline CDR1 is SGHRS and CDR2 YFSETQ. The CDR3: CASSLVGTSGANVLTF. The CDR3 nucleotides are TGCGCCAGCAGCTTGGTCGGGACATCTGGGGCCAACGTCCTGACTTTC.

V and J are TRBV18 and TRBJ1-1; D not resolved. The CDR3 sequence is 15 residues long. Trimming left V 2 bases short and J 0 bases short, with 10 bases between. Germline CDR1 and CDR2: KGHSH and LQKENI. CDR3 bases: TGTGCCAGCTCACCATGGACGGAAGTGAACACTGAAGCTTTCTTT. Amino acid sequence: CASSPWTEVNTEAFF.

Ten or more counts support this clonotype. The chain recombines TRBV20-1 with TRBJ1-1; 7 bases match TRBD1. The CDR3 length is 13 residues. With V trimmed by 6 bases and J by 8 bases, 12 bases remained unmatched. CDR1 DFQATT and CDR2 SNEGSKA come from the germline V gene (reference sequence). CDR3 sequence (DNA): TGCAGTGCGCCGGGACAGCTAAACCGAGAAGCTTTCTTT. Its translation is CSAPGQLNREAFF.